This T cell receptor (beta chain) is from a study of CD4 T cells in lung cancer (dated by TCRdb to the late 2010s). Context from the whole study: In the study, blood T cells of NSCLC patients were screened for responses to candidate mutation-encoded neoepitopes, and neoantigen-specific CD4+ T-cell clones and TCRs were isolated. Lung adenocarcinoma or squamous cell carcinoma was present in the resected patients, who were aged 60 to 69 at blood donation and were mostly former smokers. Treatments received by the patients before blood donation included platinum chemotherapy, and some patients received nivolumab or pembrolizumab. The frequency of neoantigen-specific clonotypes in tumor resections, non-adjacent lung and cultured T-cell products was tracked by TCRB deep sequencing. Tumor and non-adjacent lung tissue were obtained from several patients undergoing curative-intent resections for stage I-III non-small cell lung cancer.

Summary of the overall study and its limitations: Rather than memory responses to the cancer, some blood-derived responses might reflect cross-reactivity or in vitro priming of naive T cells.

About this clone: Its antigen specificity is not known. No base qualities exist here, and no much larger clone lies one base off it.

Non-adjacent lung tissue was collected from the same resection as far as possible from the malignant lesion, at least 3 cm away. The V end gives up 4 bases and the J end 4 bases, leaving 3 bases in the junction not matched to a gene. Via the germline V gene, CDR1 is MGHDK and CDR2 SYGVNS. From cysteine to phenylalanine, the CDR3 is 14 amino acids long. The retained sequence is limited to the CDR3, 42 bases, with the frame set at the first base. Libraries came from the immunoSEQ multiplex PCR assay. DNA was isolated using Qiagen DNeasy or QIAamp micro DNA kits, and TCRB was sequenced using the Adaptive Biotechnology human TCRB sequencing kit. Sequencing of TCRB libraries was performed on an Illumina MiSeq. The source study handled its data this way. TCRB sequence data were analyzed with the kit provider's software, and tumor enrichment of clonotype templates was tested with Fisher's exact test. Entries here come from immuneACCESS through TCRdb and include only in-frame sequences with V and J called. Some clones fail to appear in such tables; in the studies checked, an unresolved V gene covers under half of the shortfall, and the cause of the remainder is unknown. V, J and clone size were drawn from that table, and D and trimming were deduced from the DNA. For this sample there are about 10,000 clones; over 50% appear just once. The leading ten clones occupy roughly 14% of the sample.

The chain links TRBV25-1 with TRBJ2-3; a stretch of 9 junction bases matches TRBD1. The receptor was derived from a man aged 60 to 75 with non-small cell lung cancer. Sequences were obtained from normal lung tissue taken away from the tumor. The CDR3: CASSGDRESDTQYF. In nucleotides, the sequence is TGTGCCAGCAGTGGGGACAGGGAATCAGATACGCAGTATTTT.